The 2 T cell receptor beta chains in this list originate from one sample, sequenced in a study of lymphopenia after photon versus proton radiotherapy. Profiling relied on immunoSEQ multiplex PCR, and the TCRdb table lists in-frame clones only, not all of them. Of approximately 58,000 clones listed, 83% are singletons. Sequenced here: peripheral blood, sampled from a patient treated with photon-based radiotherapy. These receptor sequences come from a man aged 50 or older with gastric cancer.

This clone appeared a single time. This chain links TRBV18 with TRBJ2-1, with D uncertain. The CDR3 is made up of 13 amino acids. Germline CDR1 and CDR2: KGHSH and LQKENI. V lost 3 bases and J lost 9, with 12 bases in between. CDR3 loop: CASSPPFRSEQFF. In DNA, the CDR3 is TGTGCCAGCTCACCGCCATTTAGGAGTGAGCAGTTCTTC.

This chain joins TRBV4-2 and TRBJ1-4; 8 bases are a match to TRBD1. The germline V gene has CDR1 LGHNA and CDR2 YNFKEQ. Trimming cost V 1 base and J 8 bases; bases outside gene matches: 6. The CDR3 has 15 residues. The CDR3 nucleotides read TGTGCCAGCAGCCAAGTTTGGGGACAGGCGGAAAAACTGTTTTTT. Residues: CASSQVWGQAEKLFF.